A single sample is the source of the 23 T cell receptor beta chains below, sequenced in a study of T cell repertoires in cytomegalovirus infection. TCRdb re-called the reads with MiXCR, one entry per CDR3 protein. The sample records a few hundred thousand distinct CDR3 sequences, 9.1% being singletons. The specimen was PBMCs. These receptors were obtained from a human donor in good health (CMV status not recorded). Some clones in this sample may be carry-over from other donors' samples.

This clonotype was recorded many times. The chain joins TRBV7-3 to TRBJ2-3; D not certain. CDR3 length equals 13 residues. Germline values: CDR1 SGHTA, CDR2 FQGTGA. Trimming took off 2 bases at V and 2 bases at J, with 5 bases between the two ends. DNA of the CDR3: TGTGCCAGCAGCTTAGGCACCACAGATACGCAGTATTTT. This encodes CASSLGTTDTQYF.

The chain recombines TRBV12-3 or TRBV12-4 with TRBJ2-3, with 8 bases that match TRBD2. The CDR3 has 15 residues. With 7 bases clipped from V and 3 bases from J, the junction kept 9 bases outside the gene matches. The CDR3 loop reads CASTTVGGGTDTQYF. Written as DNA, the CDR3 is TGTGCCAGCACCACAGTCGGGGGGGGGACAGATACGCAGTATTTT.

This clonotype was detected ten times or more. This chain joins TRBV7-2 and TRBJ2-4; 8 bases are a match to TRBD2. V shed 1 base, J shed 0 bases, and the junction held 8 bases outside the gene matches. CDR3 length: 18 residues. Germline V gives CDR1 SGHTA, CDR2 FQGNSA. CDR3 residues: CASSLGSRAGVAKNIQYF. The DNA for the CDR3 is TGTGCCAGCAGCTTAGGGTCTCGAGCGGGGGTAGCCAAAAACATTCAGTACTTC.

This clonotype was picked up many times. The J gene is TRBJ2-7, the V gene TRBV2, with a weak D call TRBD2 (5 bases). CDR3 length: 13 residues. With 6 bases removed from V and 6 bases from J, the gap between germline ends came to 15 bases. Germline V gives CDR1 SNHLY, CDR2 FYNNEI. The CDR3 spells CASRPDSPSEQYF. The DNA of the CDR3 is TGTGCCAGCAGACCGGACTCCCCTTCCGAGCAGTACTTC.

The sample holds many counts of this clonotype. V usage is TRBV7-2 and J usage is TRBJ1-6; D may be TRBD1 (6 bases). Germline CDR1 reads SGHTA; CDR2 reads FQGNSA. The CDR3 has 13 amino acids. Trimming stripped 5 bases from V and 11 bases from J, with 13 bases between. Here the CDR3 reads CASSQQGSPPLHF. The CDR3 DNA follows: TGTGCCAGCAGCCAACAGGGTAGTCCACCCCTCCACTTT.

This clonotype showed up just a few times. The genes are TRBV2 and TRBJ1-5, with 11 bases lining up with TRBD1. The CDR3 sequence is 24 residues long. Germline CDR1 and CDR2: SNHLY and FYNNEI. V trimming: 4 bases; J trimming: 1 base; junction bases outside the gene matches: 27. CDR3 residues: CASSVYRASSEIPGTGGSNQPQHF. For the CDR3, the DNA is TGTGCCAGCAGTGTTTACCGTGCCAGCAGTGAGATTCCAGGGACAGGGGGGAGCAATCAGCCCCAGCATTTT.

This clonotype was found many times. The V call is TRBV5-6, the J call TRBJ2-1; no clear D gene. CDR1 is SGHDT and CDR2 is YYEEEE in the germline V gene. The CDR3 has 17 amino acids. V was pared by 3 bases and J by 2 bases, with 18 bases between. The CDR3 reads CASSSFWSPFTYNEQFF. Written as DNA, the CDR3 is TGTGCCAGCAGCTCTTTTTGGTCCCCGTTTACCTACAATGAGCAGTTCTTC.

V gene TRBV28 combines with J gene TRBJ1-3; 7 positions agree with TRBD1. CDR3 size: 15 residues. Germline lookup yields CDR1 MDHEN and CDR2 SYDVKM. With V trimmed by 3 bases and J by 2 bases, 4 bases remained unmatched. DNA of the CDR3: TGTGCCAGCAGTTTGACAGGGAGGACTGGAAACACCATATATTTT. Translated: CASSLTGRTGNTIYF. The full variable domain, with the rest looked up from reference TRBV28 and TRBJ1-3, is DVKVTQSSRYLVKRTGEKVFLECVQDMDHENMFWYRQDPGLGLRLIYFSYDVKMKEKGDIPEGYSVSREKKERFSLILESASTNQTSMYLCASSLTGRTGNTIYFGEGSWLTVV.

There are many counts of this clonotype. CDR3 DNA sequence: TGTGCCAGCAGTGACGGCTTTAACACTGAAGCTTTCTTT. Translating gives CASSDGFNTEAFF. This chain connects TRBV6-1 to TRBJ1-1, with D hard to call. With 3 bases removed from V and 2 bases from J, the gap between germline ends came to 7 bases. The length of the CDR3 is 13 residues. In germline, CDR1 is MNHNS, CDR2 SASEGT.

This clonotype showed up many times. V is TRBV28 and J is TRBJ2-1; the match to TRBD2 covers 11 bases. Trimming removed 6 bases from V and 6 bases from J; junction bases left unmatched: 10. Germline CDR1 MDHEN, CDR2 SYDVKM. This CDR3 is 16 amino acids long. CDR3 bases: TGTGCCAGCAGGATATCTAGCGGGGGGCTAGGCAATGAGCAGTTCTTC. Translated: CASRISSGGLGNEQFF.

This clonotype was observed at least ten times. The V call is TRBV11-3, the J call TRBJ2-1; no clear D gene. This CDR3 is 15 amino acids long. Trimming left V 5 bases short and J 6 bases short, with 17 bases between. From germline, CDR1 is SGHNT and CDR2 YENEEA. The CDR3 DNA is TGTGCCAGCAGCCCAGTGGACCGCGGCCCCAATGAGCAGTTCTTC. Its protein product is CASSPVDRGPNEQFF.

This clonotype has a handful of counts. The CDR3 region is CASSLRGQGDQETQYF. CDR3 DNA: TGTGCCAGCAGCTTAAGAGGACAGGGAGACCAAGAGACCCAGTACTTC. The chain couples TRBV7-9 to TRBJ2-5; 8 bases align to TRBD1. The CDR3 sequence is 16 residues long. After removal of 2 bases from V and 0 bases from J, the junction contained 5 bases not matched to a gene. Germline-derived CDR1 and CDR2 are SEHNR and FQNEAQ (reference sequence).

The sample holds many counts of this clonotype. This chain uses TRBV20-1 with TRBJ2-3, with 7 bases that match TRBD1. CDR1 DFQATT and CDR2 SNEGSKA come from the germline V gene (reference sequence). The CDR3 contains 14 residues. The V and J ends lost 3 bases and 0 bases, in that order; junction bases with no gene match: 3. In DNA form, the CDR3 reads TGCAGTGCTAGGAAGACAGGGAGCACAGATACGCAGTATTTT. Translating gives CSARKTGSTDTQYF.

J is TRBJ2-7 and V is TRBV19, with a tentative D call TRBD2 (6 bases). Trimming shortened V by 8 bases and J by 5 bases, and 16 bases separated the two germline ends. This CDR3 is built from 13 residues. CDR1 is LNHDA, CDR2 SQIVND, per germline (reference sequence). The CDR3 DNA sequence: TGTGCCAGTCTTGCCGGAGGGAGCCACGAGCAGTACTTC. This codes for CASLAGGSHEQYF.

The CDR3 DNA sequence: TGTGCCAGCAGAAAAGGGGGCGCGGGGGAGCAGTACTTC. Translation gives CASRKGGAGEQYF. V is TRBV6-2 or TRBV6-3 and J is TRBJ2-7; maybe TRBD1 (7 bases). CDR3 length equals 13 residues. Per the germline V gene, CDR1 is MNHEY and CDR2 is SVGEGT. Trimming stripped 6 bases from V and 7 bases from J, with 16 bases between.

This chain joins TRBV7-2 and TRBJ2-7; unclear D gene. V was clipped by 0 bases and J by 3 bases, with 12 bases between them. The CDR3 length is 15 residues. Germline V gene sequence: CDR1 SGHTA, CDR2 FQGNSA. This chain's CDR3 is CASSLAEIGVYEQYF. CDR3 bases: TGTGCCAGCAGCTTAGCCGAGATTGGGGTCTACGAGCAGTACTTC.

The V gene is TRBV12-3 or TRBV12-4, the J gene TRBJ1-5; TRBD1 matches 12 bases. V lost 5 bases to trimming and J lost 2 bases; unmatched junction nucleotides: 10. This CDR3 has 18 residues. CDR3 region: CASSAGTGGAVGNQPQHF. The CDR3 nucleotides are TGTGCCAGCAGTGCCGGGACAGGGGGCGCCGTCGGCAATCAGCCCCAGCATTTT.

The chain recombines TRBV20-1 with TRBJ2-3, with 7 bases identical to TRBD2. The CDR3 consists of 16 residues. Per germline, CDR1 DFQATT and CDR2 SNEGSKA (reference sequence). Trimming removed 1 base from V and 1 base from J; junction bases left unmatched: 8. The CDR3 loop reads CSARVLAETGTDTQYF. The CDR3 nucleotides read TGCAGTGCTAGAGTCCTAGCGGAGACGGGCACAGATACGCAGTATTTT.

This clonotype was picked up many times. This chain links TRBV7-2 with TRBJ2-5; D tentatively reads TRBD1 or TRBD2 (7 bases each). Trimming shortened V by 3 bases and J by 4 bases, and 15 bases separated the two germline ends. CDR3 length: 15 residues. Germline-derived CDR1 and CDR2 are SGHTA and FQGNSA. The CDR3 is CASSFGGGGGETQYF. The CDR3 nucleotides are TGTGCCAGCAGCTTCGGAGGGGGCGGGGGAGAGACCCAGTACTTC.

The chain carries TRBV12-3 or TRBV12-4 and TRBJ2-7; the D is unclear. This CDR3 has 12 amino acids. Between the trimmed V and J ends, which lost 2 bases and 6 bases, there was a span of 8 bases. In DNA form, the CDR3 reads TGTGCCAGCAGTTTACCAGCACCCGAGCAGTACTTC. Translation: CASSLPAPEQYF.

This clonotype showed up many times. The chain recombines TRBV7-9 with TRBJ1-4; maybe TRBD1 (5 bases). CDR3 length: 13 amino acids. Germline V gene data show CDR1 as SEHNR and CDR2 as FQNEAQ (reference sequence). The germline V and J ends were trimmed by 5 bases and 8 bases, with 12 bases remaining between them. The chain's CDR3 is CASSPVGGEKLFF. The CDR3, as DNA: TGTGCCAGCAGCCCCGTGGGGGGGGAAAAACTGTTTTTT.

The table lists this clonotype with a few counts. The rearrangement links TRBV28 to TRBJ2-3, with TRBD2 matching 10 bases. The CDR3 is 14 amino acids. From germline, CDR1 is MDHEN and CDR2 SYDVKM. With 7 bases clipped from V and 1 base from J, the junction kept 2 bases outside the gene matches. CDR3 nucleotide sequence: TGTGCCAGCACACTAGCGGGGCGCACAGATACGCAGTATTTT. Translation gives CASTLAGRTDTQYF.

This clonotype came up many times. The chain links TRBV7-2 to TRBJ2-5, with 11 bases identical to TRBD2. After removal of 2 bases from V and 6 bases from J, the junction contained 5 bases not matched to a gene. The germline CDR1 and CDR2 sequences are SGHTA and FQGNSA. The CDR3 length is 15 residues. The chain's CDR3 is CASSLSLAGGKTQYF. In DNA, the CDR3 is TGTGCCAGCAGCTTAAGCCTAGCGGGGGGAAAGACCCAGTACTTC.